The sequence of this TCR beta chain was determined in a study of neurological immune-mediated disorders. With V trimmed by 5 bases and J by 1 base, 10 bases remained unmatched. Per the germline V gene, CDR1 is SGHVS and CDR2 is FNYEAQ. CDR3 size: 16 residues. The cDNA was synthesized by 5'RACE incorporating 10-nucleotide random UMIs. TCRdb called the 5' RACE reads again in MiXCR, with one record for every CDR3 protein. Here the sample spans about 16,000 distinct CDR3 sequences, 14% to 15% being singletons. Ten or more counts support this clonotype. The TCR comes from a man in his sixties with HTLV-1-associated myelopathy (HAM/TSP). The sequenced material came from PBMCs. The genes are TRBV7-6 and TRBJ2-7, with TRBD2 identical over 8 bases. CDR3 coding DNA: TGTGCCAGCAGCCCCCTCTCCCCGGGGGGGTCCTACGAGCAGTACTTC. Its protein product is CASSPLSPGGSYEQYF.